This is a list of T cell receptor beta chains from one sample in a study of STAT5B mutations in CD4+ large granular lymphocyte leukemia. Clones were sequenced by immunoSEQ multiplex PCR, and TCRdb holds only the in-frame ones, with some missing. The sample yields about 33,000 clones, roughly four fifths seen once. The specimen sequenced was CD4+ T cells from blood buffy coats. The source is a human donor in good health. The CDR3 runs from the conserved cysteine through the conserved F or W. D genes are given only for firm matches. Rows give clone size only sometimes, using once, few, many, or a class for an expanded clone.

size	D	J	V	DNA	CDR3
.	.	TRBJ2-7	TRBV21-1	TGTGCCAGCAGACGACATGCTTTTCATTCGGTACCCTACGAGCAGTACTTC	CASRRHAFHSVPYEQYF
.	TRBD1	TRBJ1-4	TRBV19	TGTGCCAGTAGTATAACCGGACAGGTCGACAAACTGTTTTTT	CASSITGQVDKLFF
few	.	TRBJ2-2	TRBV11-3	TGTGCCAGCAGCTTTGAGAGTTCCGGGGAGCTGTTTTTT	CASSFESSGELFF
few	TRBD1	TRBJ2-3	TRBV19	TGTGCCAGTAGTCTAAGGGGGGGGACAGGGAGGGATACGCAGTATTTT	CASSLRGGTGRDTQYF
once	TRBD1	TRBJ2-3	TRBV29-1	TGCAGCGTTGTGAGGACAGGAAGCACAGATACGCAGTATTTT	CSVVRTGSTDTQYF
.	.	TRBJ1-1	TRBV19	TGTGCCAGTGGGATTAGGGATGGATTGGCTTTCTTT	CASGIRDGLAFF
.	TRBD1	TRBJ2-7	TRBV28	TGTGCCAGCAGTTTAGAAGCCGGGACAGGGTTCCACGAGCAGTACTTC	CASSLEAGTGFHEQYF
.	.	TRBJ2-5	TRBV11-3	TGTGCCAGCAGCTGGGGAGAGACCCAGTACTTC	CASSWGETQYF
.	.	TRBJ2-1	TRBV27	TGTGCCAGCAGTTTATCGATCAGTAGTGAGCAGTTCTTC	CASSLSISSEQFF
few	TRBD1	TRBJ1-2	TRBV10-1	TGCGCCAGCAGTGAAGACGAGACCGGGACAGGGAGCCCGCAGGGCTACACCTTC	CASSEDETGTGSPQGYTF
.	TRBD2	TRBJ2-3	TRBV11-3	TGTGCCAGCAGCTTAGCCCTAGCGGGGGGCAGCGATACGCAGTATTTT	CASSLALAGGSDTQYF
.	.	TRBJ2-3	TRBV7-3	TGTGCCAGCAGCCGAACATCGGGACAAGGAGGCGCAGATACGCAGTATTTT	CASSRTSGQGGADTQYF
.	.	TRBJ2-3	TRBV7-7	TGTGCCAGCAGCTCACTGAGGGAGGATACGCAGTATTTT	CASSSLREDTQYF
few	.	TRBJ1-1	TRBV30	TGTGCCTGGAGGGGAAGGGGAGACACTGAAGCTTTCTTT	CAWRGRGDTEAFF
.	TRBD1	TRBJ1-6	TRBV28	TGTGCCAGCAGTTTAATCGCAGGGGGCGAGTCACCCCTCCACTTT	CASSLIAGGESPLHF
.	TRBD2	TRBJ2-1	TRBV19	TGTGCCAGTACCGGAGGGCGAGCGGGAGGGGATGAGCAGTTCTTC	CASTGGRAGGDEQFF
.	TRBD2	TRBJ2-7	TRBV7-8	TGTGCCAGCAGCCAAGGACTAGCGGGCTGGAACGAGCAGTACTTC	CASSQGLAGWNEQYF
.	.	TRBJ1-4	TRBV11-3	TGTGCCAGCAGCTTCTACGGGGCAGCCGATAATGAAAAACTGTTTTTT	CASSFYGAADNEKLFF
.	TRBD1	TRBJ2-5	TRBV5-6	TGTGCCAGCAGCTTGGGACAGGGAGCCCAAGAGACCCAGTACTTC	CASSLGQGAQETQYF
.	.	TRBJ2-7	TRBV6-5	TGTGCCAGCAGTTACCAGGCAGGGAGGTACGAGCAGTACTTC	CASSYQAGRYEQYF
.	.	TRBJ1-2	TRBV2	TGTGCCGGACAAACAGGGTTTTATGGCTACACCTTC	CAGQTGFYGYTF
.	.	TRBJ2-1	TRBV19	TGTGCCAGTAGGAGGACCCGGGACTCTCTCAATGAGCAGTTCTTC	CASRRTRDSLNEQFF
once	.	TRBJ2-5	TRBV29-1	TGCAGCGTTGATGGGGGGGCTCGGGAGACCCAGTACTTC	CSVDGGARETQYF
.	.	TRBJ1-3	TRBV5-6	TGTGCCAGCAGCTTTGTTTCAATTAGCTCCAGCTCTGGAAACACCATATATTTT	CASSFVSISSSSGNTIYF
few	TRBD1	TRBJ1-1	TRBV29-1	TGCAGCGTACAACAGGGGCCCGTATCCACTGAAGCTTTCTTT	CSVQQGPVSTEAFF
.	.	TRBJ1-5	TRBV6-1	TGTGCCAGTGTGGACAGACCTAACAATCAGCCCCAGCATTTT	CASVDRPNNQPQHF
.	.	TRBJ2-2	TRBV28	TGTGCCAGCATTAGCGGATACACCGGGGAGCTGTTTTTT	CASISGYTGELFF
.	.	TRBJ2-3	TRBV7-3	TGTGCCAGCAGCCAAGGACAGAGCTATACGCAGTATTTT	CASSQGQSYTQYF
.	TRBD1	TRBJ1-2	TRBV13	TGTGCCAGCAGCCCCTCCTGGACAGGGGTTTATGGCTACACCTTC	CASSPSWTGVYGYTF
.	.	TRBJ1-6	TRBV28	TGTGCCAGCAGTTTTCAGGGCAATAATTCACCCCTCCACTTT	CASSFQGNNSPLHF
few	TRBD1	TRBJ1-2	TRBV30	TGTGCCTGGGAGGACAGGGGGCCGAGCTACACCTTC	CAWEDRGPSYTF
once	.	TRBJ1-2	TRBV7-9	TGTGCCAGCAGCCAAGGAGCAGCGGACTATGGCTACACCTTC	CASSQGAADYGYTF
few	.	TRBJ1-2	TRBV21-1	TGTGCCAGCAGCAATGGGGACTCCCGAAACTATGGCTACACCTTC	CASSNGDSRNYGYTF
.	.	TRBJ2-7	TRBV14	TGTGCCAGCAGCCGCGCAGGGATACGTTCATACGAGCAGTACTTC	CASSRAGIRSYEQYF
few	.	TRBJ2-7	TRBV14	TGTGCCAGCAGCCTGAGCGGACTCTCCTACGAGCAGTACTTC	CASSLSGLSYEQYF
.	.	TRBJ2-6	TRBV7-9	TGTGCCAGCAGCTTAGAGGGGTTTTCTGGGGCCAACGTCCTGACTTTC	CASSLEGFSGANVLTF
.	.	TRBJ1-3	TRBV10-1	TGCGCCAGCAGTCCCGGACTCTCTGGAAACACCATATATTTT	CASSPGLSGNTIYF
.	TRBD2	TRBJ2-1	TRBV5-8	TGTGCCAGCAGCCAACACGTTAGCGGGAGACTCTACAATGAGCAGTTCTTC	CASSQHVSGRLYNEQFF
.	.	TRBJ2-5	TRBV7-2	TGTGCCAGCGGTTCCTTGGGGTTACAAGAGACCCAGTACTTC	CASGSLGLQETQYF
.	TRBD2	TRBJ2-3	TRBV29-1	TGCAGCGGTAGCGGGGGGCAGGGCGATACGCAGTATTTT	CSGSGGQGDTQYF
.	.	TRBJ2-5	TRBV11-3	TGTGCCAGCAGCTTCGAGGGCCACGAGACCCAGTACTTC	CASSFEGHETQYF
.	.	TRBJ1-6	TRBV2	TGTGCCAAGGGGGGGGCCGAAGGGAATTCACCCCTCCACTTT	CAKGGAEGNSPLHF
.	.	TRBJ2-1	TRBV30	TGTGCCTCCAAACTGGACCAATTCGATGAGCAGTTCTTC	CASKLDQFDEQFF
.	TRBD1	TRBJ2-3	TRBV7-9	TGTGCCAGCAGCTTGGAGACAGGGCTTACGCAGTATTTT	CASSLETGLTQYF
.	.	TRBJ2-2	TRBV11-2	TGTGCCACGAGCGCTATCGCGAACACCGGGGAGCTGTTTTTT	CATSAIANTGELFF
.	TRBD2	TRBJ2-7	TRBV19	TGTGCCAGTAGTTCTCGGACTAGCGGGAGATTTTTAGACGAGCAGTACTTC	CASSSRTSGRFLDEQYF
.	TRBD2	TRBJ2-3	TRBV29-1	TGCAGCGTTGAACTTTCCGGGAGGGGTCCAGATACGCAGTATTTT	CSVELSGRGPDTQYF
few	.	TRBJ2-7	TRBV2	TGTGCCAGCAGCGCCCGAGGACAGCGGTCTCGCAACGAGCAGTACTTC	CASSARGQRSRNEQYF
few	.	TRBJ1-1	TRBV19	TGTGCCAGTAGTATCCGGGGGCTAGCTTTCTTT	CASSIRGLAFF
.	.	TRBJ2-2	TRBV27	TGTGCCAGCAGTAAAGCCGGACAGAACACCGGGGAGCTGTTTTTT	CASSKAGQNTGELFF
few	.	TRBJ1-2	TRBV18	TGTGCCAGCTCACCCGGGGAGAACTATGGCTACACCTTC	CASSPGENYGYTF
.	TRBD2	TRBJ2-1	TRBV10-3	TGTGCCATCAGTGCAAGGGGCCCACACGATAGCGGGAGTTTGTACAATGAGCAGTTCTTC	CAISARGPHDSGSLYNEQFF